Each of the 2 T cell receptor beta chains below was sequenced from the same sample in a study of T cells after yellow fever vaccination. MiXCR, run by TCRdb on the 5' RACE reads, gives a single entry per CDR3 protein. The table has more than 35,000 distinct CDR3 sequences, about 6.8% seen once. Material: CD8+ T cells not binding an NS4B(214-222) dextramer, sorted from PBMCs, obtained 45 days after the yellow fever booster vaccination. The receptors here all came from a man in his thirties or forties who received the YFV17D yellow fever vaccine.

This clonotype occurred many times. V is TRBV12-3 or TRBV12-4 and J is TRBJ2-7; D gene unclear. The CDR3 sequence is 13 residues long. V was clipped by 6 bases and J by 1 base, with 10 bases between them. The CDR3 region has the DNA TGTGCCAGCAGCCCCGTAGGGTCCTACGAGCAGTACTTC. Its protein product is CASSPVGSYEQYF.

This clonotype was seen at least ten times. DNA of the CDR3: TGTGCCAGCAGCACCTCTAGCGGGATTCCTTTGTACGAGCAGTACTTC. This encodes CASSTSSGIPLYEQYF. The chain recombines TRBV7-9 with TRBJ2-7; 9 nucleotides match TRBD2. Germline CDR1 and CDR2: SEHNR and FQNEAQ (reference sequence). V lost 5 bases to trimming and J lost 4 bases; unmatched junction nucleotides: 12. This CDR3 region has 16 residues.